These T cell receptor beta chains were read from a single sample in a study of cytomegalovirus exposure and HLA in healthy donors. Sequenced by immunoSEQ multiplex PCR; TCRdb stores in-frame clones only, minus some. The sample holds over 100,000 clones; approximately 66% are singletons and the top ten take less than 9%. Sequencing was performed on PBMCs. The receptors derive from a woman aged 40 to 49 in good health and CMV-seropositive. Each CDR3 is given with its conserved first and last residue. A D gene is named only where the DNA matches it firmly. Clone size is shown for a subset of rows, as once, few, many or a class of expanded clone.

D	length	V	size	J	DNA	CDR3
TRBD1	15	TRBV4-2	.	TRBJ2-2	TGTGCCAGCAGCCAAGACCGACAGGGGATCGGGGAGCTGTTTTTT	CASSQDRQGIGELFF
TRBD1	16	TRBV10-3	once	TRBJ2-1	TGTGCCATCAGTGAGTCTTGGGACGGACAGGGAAGTGAGCAGTTCTTC	CAISESWDGQGSEQFF
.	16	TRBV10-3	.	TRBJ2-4	TGTGCCATCAGTGGGGAAGGTTTATCGGGTGGAGGAATTCAGTACTTC	CAISGEGLSGGGIQYF
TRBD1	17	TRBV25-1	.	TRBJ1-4	TGTGCCAGCAGTGAGTGCTGCGGACAGGGAACTAATGAAAAACTGTTTTTT	CASSECCGQGTNEKLFF
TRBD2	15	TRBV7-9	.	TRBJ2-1	TGTGCCAGCAGCTTAGGCCTAGCGGGGGACAATGAGCAGTTCTTC	CASSLGLAGDNEQFF
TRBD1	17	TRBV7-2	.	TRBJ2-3	TGTGCCAGCAGCGCCGGGACAGGCGTCCTGCGCACAGATACGCAGTATTTT	CASSAGTGVLRTDTQYF
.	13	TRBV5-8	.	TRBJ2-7	TGTGCCAGCAGCTTGCTAGGGGCCTACGAGCAGTACTTC	CASSLLGAYEQYF
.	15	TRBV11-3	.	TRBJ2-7	TGTGCCAGCAGCTTAGGTGGTGACAGCTCCTACGAGCAGTACTTC	CASSLGGDSSYEQYF
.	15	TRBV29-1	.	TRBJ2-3	TGCAGCGTTCCCTCTCCGGGGGGCCGCACAGATACGCAGTATTTT	CSVPSPGGRTDTQYF
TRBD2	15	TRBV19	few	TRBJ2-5	TGTGCCAGTAGCTTACTAGCGGGAGGATCTGAGACCCAGTACTTC	CASSLLAGGSETQYF
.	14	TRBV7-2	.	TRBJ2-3	TGTGCCAGCAGCAGAATGGACTGGGAAGATACGCAGTATTTT	CASSRMDWEDTQYF
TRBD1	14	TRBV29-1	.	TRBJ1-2	TGCAGCGTTGATGGGCAGGGGGTGTCCTATGGCTACACCTTC	CSVDGQGVSYGYTF
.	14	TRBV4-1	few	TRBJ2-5	TGCGCCAGCAGCCAAGCCCAGTACCAAGAGACCCAGTACTTC	CASSQAQYQETQYF
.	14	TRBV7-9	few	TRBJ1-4	TGTGCCAGCAGCTTAGATCTCAGGAATGAAAAACTGTTTTTT	CASSLDLRNEKLFF
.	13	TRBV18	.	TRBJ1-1	TGTGCCAGCTCACCGTGGGGGCGAAGTGAAGCTTTCTTT	CASSPWGRSEAFF
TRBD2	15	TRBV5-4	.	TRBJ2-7	TGTGCCAGCAGCAGCGGGACTAGCGGGAACTACGAGCAGTACTTC	CASSSGTSGNYEQYF